The present entry profiles one TCR beta chain with its context. This specimen belongs to a study of preoperative IRX-2 immunotherapy in early breast cancer. The CDR3 has 14 residues. Trimming left V 6 bases short and J 4 bases short, with 15 bases between. This sample's treatment: preoperative locoregional IRX-2 cytokine immunotherapy. This phase Ib study tested locoregional IRX-2 cytokine immunotherapy given before surgery. The repertoire was sequenced with immunoSEQ multiplex PCR; TCRdb's copy has only in-frame clones and lacks some. Of around 88,000 clones in the sample, 86% were seen once. The receptor's source is a human donor with breast cancer. The chain employs TRBV23-1 and TRBJ1-1; D is perhaps TRBD1 (6 bases). TRBV23-1 is an ORF, with its function uncertain. This specimen consisted of tumor tissue, obtained after IRX-2 immunotherapy. The CDR3 sequence is CASSHPTGITEAFF. CDR3 DNA sequence: TGCGCCAGCAGCCATCCTACAGGGATCACTGAAGCTTTCTTT.